Reported below is one T cell receptor (beta chain). The antigen is not known. Germline V CDR1 and CDR2: KGHSH, LQKENI. The CDR3 has 15 amino acids. Trimming removed 3 bases from V and 0 bases from J, with 11 bases in between. Every patient was untreated before thyroid surgery. These data originate in a study of metastatic and nonmetastatic thyroid tumors. Study-wide context: Comparison of repertoires was carried out across blood and tumor or nodule tissue from malignant and benign thyroid patients. Findings of the study overall: Versus benign nodules, malignant thyroid tumors reportedly had significantly higher TCR beta diversity, in blood and tumor.

Original handling: A classifier of distant metastasis in papillary thyroid cancer was built from CDR3 differences (across clinicopathological groups). TCRdb used MiXCR to call clones anew from the PCR reads. The V and J calls here are based on TCRdb, not the publication. The sample holds under 20,000 clones, approximately 23% seen once. The TCR comes from a female donor with papillary thyroid cancer or a benign thyroid nodule (not recorded which). Some clones in this sample may be carry-over from other donors' samples. The chain combines TRBV18 with TRBJ1-2; unclear D gene. The sample consisted of tumor tissue. In nucleotides, the CDR3 is TGTGCCAGCTCACCCGAGGGATCTCCTAACTATGGCTACACCTTC. As protein: CASSPEGSPNYGYTF.